These 21 T cell receptor beta chains were sequenced from one sample in a study of cytomegalovirus exposure and HLA in healthy donors. The assay was immunoSEQ multiplex PCR, and TCRdb's table has in-frame clones only and misses some. The sample holds around 170,000 clones, around 84% seen once. Sequencing was performed on PBMCs. The receptors were gathered from a man aged 18 to 29 in good health and CMV-seropositive.

This chain uses TRBV30 with TRBJ2-1; 9 positions match TRBD1. Germline V gives CDR1 GTSNPN, CDR2 SVGIG (reference sequence). The CDR3 is made up of 16 amino acids. J lost 3 bases, V lost 3 bases, and 9 bases had no gene match. The CDR3 region is CAWSHRDREFYNEQFF. Here the CDR3 DNA reads TGTGCCTGGAGCCACAGGGACAGGGAATTCTACAATGAGCAGTTCTTC.

J is TRBJ2-1 and V is TRBV4-2; D is perhaps TRBD2 (6 bases). With 2 bases removed from V and 0 bases from J, the gap between germline ends came to 11 bases. The CDR3 extends over 16 amino acids. CDR1 is LGHNA, CDR2 YNFKEQ, per germline. CDR3: CASSQSSGHSYNEQFF. The CDR3 DNA reads TGTGCCAGCAGCCAATCGAGCGGGCACTCCTACAATGAGCAGTTCTTC.

The gene calls are TRBV6-1 and TRBJ2-7; 7 positions agree with TRBD2. The CDR3 runs to 15 residues. Germline V gene sequence: CDR1 MNHNS, CDR2 SASEGT. Losses at the gene ends were 1 base for V and 0 bases for J; bases not matched to a gene: 3. CDR3 nucleotides: TGTGCCAGCAGTGAAGGCGGGGGAACCTCCTACGAGCAGTACTTC. Protein: CASSEGGGTSYEQYF.

The chain combines TRBV19 with TRBJ2-6; D call uncertain. Trimming took 6 bases from V and 1 from J, leaving 7 bases between them. The germline V gene has CDR1 LNHDA and CDR2 SQIVND (reference sequence). The CDR3 spans 14 residues. In nucleotides, the CDR3 is TGTGCCAGTAGAACTCTATCTGGGGCCAACGTCCTGACTTTC. Protein sequence: CASRTLSGANVLTF.

The V call is TRBV7-9, the J call TRBJ2-7, with 7 bases identical to TRBD2. This CDR3 spans 15 amino acids. J lost 0 bases, V lost 4 bases, and 6 bases had no gene match. Germline V gives CDR1 SEHNR, CDR2 FQNEAQ (reference sequence). CDR3 bases: TGTGCCAGCAGCTCGTTAGCGGGCCTCTCCTACGAGCAGTACTTC. Protein sequence: CASSSLAGLSYEQYF.

This clone was seen once. The gene calls are TRBV5-1 and TRBJ2-1, with 12 nucleotides matching TRBD2. The trim removed 0 bases at V and 13 bases at J, leaving 8 bases unmatched. CDR3 size: 15 residues. Germline CDR1 is SGHRS and CDR2 is YFSETQ. Here the CDR3 DNA reads TGCGCCAGCAGCTTGGCCAGTCCTAGCGGGAGGGCCCAGTTCTTC. This sequence encodes CASSLASPSGRAQFF.

V usage is TRBV11-2 and J usage is TRBJ2-2, with D possibly being TRBD1 (6 bases). Trimming took 11 bases from V and 5 from J, leaving 18 bases between them. Germline CDR1 reads SGHAT; CDR2 reads FQNNGV. The CDR3 consists of 14 residues. CDR3 residues: CAGAARGSTGELFF. CDR3 DNA: TGTGCCGGGGCGGCGAGGGGGTCAACCGGGGAGCTGTTTTTT.

The chain joins TRBV2 to TRBJ2-7, with no clear D. Germline V lookup: CDR1 SNHLY, CDR2 FYNNEI. This CDR3 is built from 11 residues. V lost 4 bases and J 12 bases, leaving 13 bases between the germline ends. CDR3 sequence: CASSVFSEGYF. CDR3 DNA sequence: TGTGCCAGCAGTGTCTTCAGCGAAGGGTACTTC.

The chain links TRBV4-1 to TRBJ1-1; 7 bases line up with TRBD1. The CDR3 sequence is 16 residues long. In germline, CDR1 is MGHRA, CDR2 YSYEKL. The J segment lost 4 bases and the V segment lost 0 bases, leaving 8 bases of the junction unmatched. The CDR3 DNA reads TGCGCCAGCAGCCAAGAGGGGACAGCCCGGGGCACTGAAGCTTTCTTT. Encoded protein: CASSQEGTARGTEAFF.

The rearrangement links TRBV7-3 to TRBJ1-1; D uncertain. Germline assignment: CDR1 SGHTA and CDR2 FQGTGA. Trimming removed 6 bases from V and 6 bases from J, with 14 bases in between. The CDR3 totals 13 residues. CDR3 coding DNA: TGTGCCAGCAGTAAACAAGCGGGGTCTGAAGCTTTCTTT. Translation gives CASSKQAGSEAFF.

This chain connects TRBV30 to TRBJ2-5, with D perhaps matching TRBD2 (5 bases). Germline V lookup: CDR1 GTSNPN, CDR2 SVGIG (reference sequence). The V and J ends lost 8 bases and 5 bases respectively, with 15 bases between them. The CDR3 totals 12 residues. The CDR3 protein is CATTSATETQYF. The CDR3 region has the DNA TGTGCCACAACTAGTGCCACGGAGACCCAGTACTTC.

The V and J genes are TRBV5-1 and TRBJ2-5, with D tentatively TRBD2 (5 bases). Germline CDR1 and CDR2: SGHRS and YFSETQ. Trimming cost V 0 bases and J 2 bases, with 11 bases left between them. The CDR3 covers 15 residues. DNA for the CDR3: TGCGCCAGCAGCTTGGCCGGGGAGTCACAAGAGACCCAGTACTTC. Protein sequence: CASSLAGESQETQYF.

This sequence joins TRBV27 and TRBJ1-1; D gene unclear. Germline V gives CDR1 MNHEY, CDR2 SMNVEV (reference sequence). This CDR3 spans 13 amino acids. The V end was cut by 6 bases, the J end by 1 base, with 9 bases between. The CDR3 is CASSLARNTEAFF. The CDR3 DNA follows: TGTGCCAGCAGCCTCGCGCGGAACACTGAAGCTTTCTTT.

The gene calls are TRBV30 and TRBJ2-7; D may be TRBD2 (5 bases). The CDR3 runs 14 residues. V dropped 0 bases and J dropped 4 bases, with 13 bases sitting between them. CDR1 and CDR2 (germline): GTSNPN, SVGIG (reference sequence). CDR3 sequence reads: CAWSVDTTGYEQYF. The DNA of the CDR3 is TGTGCCTGGAGTGTAGACACCACGGGATACGAGCAGTACTTC.

CDR3 loop: CASEAGTGRYNEQFF. The CDR3, as DNA: TGTGCCAGCGAAGCCGGGACAGGGCGCTACAATGAGCAGTTCTTC. J is TRBJ2-1 and V is TRBV27; 9 positions match TRBD1. Germline CDR1 MNHEY, CDR2 SMNVEV (reference sequence). The CDR3 runs 15 residues. V lost 8 bases to trimming and J lost 3 bases; unmatched junction nucleotides: 8.

V and J are TRBV5-1 and TRBJ2-7; tentatively, D is TRBD2 (6 bases). Germline V gene sequence: CDR1 SGHRS, CDR2 YFSETQ. V lost 4 bases and J 0 bases, leaving 14 bases between the germline ends. The CDR3 has 15 amino acids. The CDR3 loop reads CASSPGDLSSYEQYF. The CDR3 DNA reads as TGCGCCAGCAGCCCGGGGGACCTTAGCTCCTACGAGCAGTACTTC.

The CDR3, as DNA: TGTGCCAGCAGTGAATCCGGGACAGGGGTGGGAGAGCAGTACTTC. As protein: CASSESGTGVGEQYF. The chain couples TRBV28 to TRBJ2-7, with TRBD1 matching 10 bases. The length of the CDR3 is 15 residues. V gave up 5 bases and J gave up 7 bases; unmatched junction bases: 11. Germline V gene data show CDR1 as MDHEN and CDR2 as SYDVKM. The variable domain in full, with the rest retrieved from reference TRBV28 and TRBJ2-7, is DVKVTQSSRYLVKRTGEKVFLECVQDMDHENMFWYRQDPGLGLRLIYFSYDVKMKEKGDIPEGYSVSREKKERFSLILESASTNQTSMYLCASSESGTGVGEQYFGPGTRLTVT.

V is TRBV5-1 and J is TRBJ2-4; TRBD1 matches at 8 bases. The CDR3 covers 13 residues. The V and J ends lost 3 bases and 6 bases, in that order; junction bases with no gene match: 2. Germline V gene sequence: CDR1 SGHRS, CDR2 YFSETQ. The CDR3 reads CASSSGTGNIQYF. The CDR3 DNA follows: TGCGCCAGCAGCTCCGGGACAGGAAACATTCAGTACTTC.

The table lists this clone with a few counts. This chain connects TRBV6-5 to TRBJ2-7; TRBD2 matches 9 bases. The germline CDR1 and CDR2 sequences are MNHEY and SVGAGI. This CDR3 is built from 13 residues. V gave up 6 bases and J gave up 3 bases; unmatched junction bases: 3. CDR3 protein: CASSERGVYEQYF. CDR3 nucleotide sequence: TGTGCCAGCAGCGAGCGGGGGGTCTACGAGCAGTACTTC.

The chain carries TRBV29-1 and TRBJ2-7; no clear D. The CDR3 runs to 12 residues. CDR1 and CDR2 (germline): SQVTM, ANQGSEA. Trimming took off 3 bases at V and 7 bases at J, with 13 bases between the two ends. The CDR3 coding sequence is TGCAGCGTTGACGTAGCTTACCGGGAGCAGTACTTC. Protein: CSVDVAYREQYF.

This chain joins TRBV30 and TRBJ2-3, with 9 bases that match TRBD2. CDR1 and CDR2 from the germline V gene are GTSNPN and SVGIG (reference sequence). This CDR3 has 16 residues. The V and J ends lost 4 bases and 6 bases, in that order; junction bases with no gene match: 14. The CDR3 DNA reads TGTGCCTGGATGGTTGGGGCTAGCGGGGTGGGGGATACGCAGTATTTT. It encodes CAWMVGASGVGDTQYF.